Listed here are 7 T cell receptor beta chains from one sample, sequenced in a study of blood T cell repertoires in COVID-19. Assay: immunoSEQ multiplex PCR; the TCRdb copy retains only in-frame clones and omits some. Altogether about 320,000 clones are present, around 90% being singletons, with the ten largest covering 5% to 5.5%. The source material was PBMCs or T cells enriched from blood (not recorded which). Receptor source: a man aged 60-69 years who had recovered from COVID-19.

The chain has TRBV4-2 and TRBJ2-1; perhaps TRBD2 as D (6 bases). CDR1 LGHNA and CDR2 YNFKEQ come from the germline V gene. The CDR3 has 15 residues. Trimming cost V 1 base and J 8 bases, with 15 bases left between them. The CDR3 nucleotides are TGTGCCAGCAGCCAAGGTTCGGGGGAGGAGGATGAGCAGTTCTTC. This encodes CASSQGSGEEDEQFF.

The CDR3 DNA follows: TGTGCCAGCAGCTTACCCGGGTTTGGAACTGAAGCTTTCTTT. Residues: CASSLPGFGTEAFF. The genes are TRBV11-1 and TRBJ1-1; unclear D gene. The V end lost 2 bases, the J end lost 5 bases, and 12 bases lay between the germline ends. Germline CDR1 reads SGHAT; CDR2 reads FQDESV (reference sequence). The CDR3 has 14 residues.

The CDR3 protein is CSASLTGHLYNSPLHF. The CDR3 DNA sequence: TGCAGTGCTAGTCTTACAGGCCATCTTTATAATTCACCCCTCCACTTT. The chain joins TRBV20-1 to TRBJ1-6, with a possible D match to TRBD1 (5 bases). V lost 3 bases, J lost 4 bases, and 16 bases lay in between. This CDR3 region has 16 residues. Germline CDR1 is DFQATT and CDR2 is SNEGSKA (reference sequence).

V and J are TRBV7-3 and TRBJ2-7, with 8 bases that match TRBD2. The CDR3 loop spans 15 amino acids. Germline V CDR1 and CDR2: SGHTA, FQGTGA. The ends lost 5 bases at V and 5 bases at J; junction bases unmatched: 11. The CDR3 is CASSQRGLVGNEQYF. CDR3 nucleotide sequence: TGTGCCAGCAGCCAAAGGGGACTAGTGGGTAACGAGCAGTACTTC. Using reference TRBV7-3 and TRBJ2-7 for the parts outside the CDR3, the full variable domain is GAGVSQTPSNKVTEKGKYVELRCDPISGHTALYWYRQSLGQGPEFLIYFQGTGAADDSGLPNDRFFAVRPEGSVSTLKIQRTERGDSAVYLCASSQRGLVGNEQYFGPGTRLTVT.

This chain links TRBV2 with TRBJ1-6; D is ambiguous. The ends were cut back, 7 bases at V and 7 bases at J, with 11 bases in the middle. The length of the CDR3 is 13 residues. Germline CDR1 and CDR2: SNHLY and FYNNEI. The CDR3 region has the DNA TGTGCCAGCAAAGACTCGGGGAATTCACCCCTCCACTTT. It is translated as CASKDSGNSPLHF.

CDR3: CASRRTGGPTGNTIYF. CDR3 nucleotides: TGTGCCAGCAGGCGGACAGGGGGCCCCACTGGAAACACCATATATTTT. The rearrangement joins TRBV2 to TRBJ1-3; 11 positions agree with TRBD1. The CDR3 is made up of 16 amino acids. Germline trimming cut 6 bases from V and 2 bases from J; bases unmatched to any gene: 6. CDR1 and CDR2 from the germline V gene are SNHLY and FYNNEI.

This clone appeared a single time. V gene TRBV28 combines with J gene TRBJ1-2, with 11 bases matching TRBD1. V gave up 6 bases and J gave up 4 bases; unmatched junction bases: 4. CDR1 MDHEN and CDR2 SYDVKM come from the germline V gene. CDR3 length equals 14 residues. CDR3 sequence (DNA): TGTGCCAGCAGCCCGGGACAGGGGGTCTATGGCTACACCTTC. Protein sequence: CASSPGQGVYGYTF.